The 31 T cell receptor beta chains in this list originate from one sample, sequenced in a study of CD8 T cells in ankylosing spondylitis. TCRdb used MiXCR to reprocess the 5' RACE reads, holding one entry per CDR3 protein. The repertoire has some 200,000 distinct CDR3 sequences, 20% to 30% of them found once; the top ten carry roughly 6.7%. Sequencing used blood, either unsorted or a sorted T cell fraction (not recorded which). The receptors were gathered from a male donor with ankylosing spondylitis or in good health (not recorded which).

At least ten counts were recorded for this clonotype. DNA for the CDR3: TGCGCCAGCAGTGACGTCGGGGGGGGCCTCTCCTACGAGCAGTACTTC. Translating gives CASSDVGGGLSYEQYF. The chain recombines TRBV10-2 with TRBJ2-7, with 8 bases matching TRBD2. Germline lookup yields CDR1 WSHSY and CDR2 SAAADI. This CDR3 is built from 16 residues. J lost 0 bases, V lost 3 bases, and 7 bases had no gene match.

This clonotype was recorded many times. The chain combines TRBV5-5 with TRBJ1-4; TRBD1 might be the D (5 bases). The V gene's germline CDR1 is SGHKS and CDR2 YYEKEE (reference sequence). The V end was cut by 4 bases, the J end by 5 bases, with 12 bases between. The CDR3 is made up of 14 amino acids. The CDR3 DNA sequence: TGTGCCAGCAGCCCACCGGCAGGGAATGAAAAACTGTTTTTT. Protein sequence: CASSPPAGNEKLFF. Combining the CDR3 with reference TRBV5-5 and TRBJ1-4 gives the whole variable domain DAGVTQSPTHLIKTRGQQVTLRCSPISGHKSVSWYQQVLGQGPQFIFQYYEKEERGRGNFPDRFSARQFPNYSSELNVNALLLGDSALYLCASSPPAGNEKLFFGSGTQLSVL.

Many counts were recorded for this clonotype. The chain joins TRBV6-5 to TRBJ2-2; TRBD2 is a possible D gene (5 bases). CDR1 MNHEY and CDR2 SVGAGI come from the germline V gene. V was cut by 2 bases and J by 2 bases, with 15 bases left in between. The CDR3 is made up of 17 amino acids. The CDR3 nucleotides are TGTGCCAGCAGTTACCAAACCCTGGGAGCAAACACCGGGGAGCTGTTTTTT. Amino acids: CASSYQTLGANTGELFF.

This chain links TRBV20-1 with TRBJ1-2; 8 bases are a match to TRBD1. Germline assignment: CDR1 DFQATT and CDR2 SNEGSKA (reference sequence). This CDR3 has 14 residues. The V gene end was trimmed by 6 bases and the J gene end by 8 bases; junction bases not matched to a gene: 14. CDR3 in DNA: TGCAGTGCCACGCAGGTCCAGGGGGCAGGGGGCTACACCTTC. Encoded protein: CSATQVQGAGGYTF.

This clonotype was recorded at least ten times. This sequence joins TRBV18 and TRBJ2-5; D call uncertain. V was clipped by 2 bases and J by 5 bases, with 6 bases between them. Looked up from germline, CDR1 is KGHSH and CDR2 is LQKENI. This CDR3 has 12 residues. CDR3 nucleotides: TGTGCCAGCTCACCAGTCCGGGAGACCCAGTACTTC. Translated: CASSPVRETQYF. Looking up the rest from reference TRBV18 and TRBJ2-5 gives the full variable domain: NAGVMQNPRHLVRRRGQEARLRCSPMKGHSHVYWYRQLPEEGLKFMVYLQKENIIDESGMPKERFSAEFPKEGPSILRIQQVVRGDSAAYFCASSPVRETQYFGPGTRLLVL.

Ten or more counts support this clonotype. V usage is TRBV28 and J usage is TRBJ2-7; 13 nucleotides agree with TRBD2. Per the germline V gene, CDR1 is MDHEN and CDR2 is SYDVKM. J gave up 3 bases and V 11 bases, and 7 bases lay outside the gene matches. This CDR3 comprises 14 residues. DNA of the CDR3: TGTGCCGCCCGGACTAGCGGGAGAATCTACGAGCAGTACTTC. Translation gives CAARTSGRIYEQYF.

This clonotype was found a few times. The chain recombines TRBV12-3 or TRBV12-4 with TRBJ1-1; D not certain. V was shortened by 7 bases and J by 3 bases, with 15 bases between the two germline ends. The CDR3 runs to 14 residues. In DNA, the CDR3 is TGTGCCAGCACCCTCCTTCGGTCGGACACTGAAGCTTTCTTT. Protein: CASTLLRSDTEAFF.

This clonotype has at least ten counts. This chain links TRBV29-1 with TRBJ2-1; TRBD2 matches at 9 bases. Unmatched junction bases numbered 10, after V lost 6 bases and J lost 7 bases. The germline V gene encodes CDR1 SQVTM and CDR2 ANQGSEA. This CDR3 is built from 14 residues. DNA of the CDR3: TGCAGCGTACTCGCGGGAGGGCCGCGAAATGAGCAGTTCTTC. It translates to CSVLAGGPRNEQFF.

This clonotype appeared a few times. V gene TRBV6-1 combines with J gene TRBJ2-1, with D possibly TRBD1 on 5 matching bases. Germline assignment: CDR1 MNHNS and CDR2 SASEGT. Between the trimmed V and J ends, which lost 5 bases and 0 bases, there was a span of 11 bases. This CDR3 comprises 15 residues. Written as DNA, the CDR3 is TGTGCCAGCAGTAACGCAGGGATCTCCTACAATGAGCAGTTCTTC. Encoded protein: CASSNAGISYNEQFF.

This clonotype was recorded at least ten times. J is TRBJ2-1 and V is TRBV15; D ambiguous. V was trimmed by 0 bases and J by 6 bases, leaving 6 bases between them. The CDR3 runs to 13 residues. Germline V gene lookup returns CDR1 LNHNV and CDR2 YYDKDF (reference sequence). The CDR3 sequence: CATSRDRVNEQFF. CDR3 DNA: TGTGCCACCAGCAGAGACCGGGTCAATGAGCAGTTCTTC.

This clonotype was seen repeatedly, ten times or more. The chain is built from TRBV29-1 and TRBJ2-5; a weak D match, TRBD2 (5 bases). The CDR3 extends over 14 amino acids. The ends were cut back, 6 bases at V and 1 base at J, with 15 bases in the middle. CDR1 SQVTM and CDR2 ANQGSEA come from the germline V gene. The CDR3 protein is CSVEAGGLQETQYF. The CDR3 nucleotides read TGCAGCGTCGAGGCAGGAGGACTCCAAGAGACCCAGTACTTC.

This clonotype was detected a few times. The chain combines TRBV4-1 with TRBJ1-5; D not certain. CDR3 length: 12 residues. Trimming took off 4 bases at V and 8 bases at J, with 9 bases between the two ends. CDR1 and CDR2 (germline): MGHRA, YSYEKL. The DNA of the CDR3 is TGCGCCAGCAGCCGCCTTGGAGAGCCCCAGCATTTT. This translates into CASSRLGEPQHF.

This chain's CDR3 is CASSLPASYNEQFF. The CDR3 coding sequence is TGCGCCAGCAGCTTGCCGGCTTCCTACAATGAGCAGTTCTTC. This chain links TRBV5-1 with TRBJ2-1; D not resolved. Trimming took 1 base from V and 1 from J, leaving 6 bases between them. The CDR3 loop spans 14 amino acids. In germline, CDR1 is SGHRS, CDR2 YFSETQ.

This clonotype was recorded at least ten times. The chain couples TRBV25-1 to TRBJ2-3, with TRBD1 as a possible D gene (6 bases). V was clipped by 6 bases and J by 0 bases, with 13 bases between them. The germline CDR1 and CDR2 sequences are MGHDK and SYGVNS. The CDR3 totals 15 residues. CDR3 sequence reads: CASSPDRDSTDTQYF. The CDR3 DNA reads as TGTGCCAGCAGCCCGGACAGAGATAGCACAGATACGCAGTATTTT. Full variable domain (outside the CDR3, taken from reference TRBV25-1 and TRBJ2-3): EADIYQTPRYLVIGTGKKITLECSQTMGHDKMYWYQQDPGMELHLIHYSYGVNSTEKGDLSSESTVSRIRTEHFPLTLESARPSHTSQYLCASSPDRDSTDTQYFGPGTRLTVL.

This clonotype showed up just a few times. The junction shows a germline mismatch at one end, possibly a read error. J is TRBJ2-5 and V is TRBV20-1, with D tentatively TRBD1 (5 bases). The CDR3 loop spans 15 amino acids. The germline V gene has CDR1 DFQATT and CDR2 SNEGSKA (reference sequence). The CDR3 DNA reads TGCAGTGCGAGAGATGACAGTGGTTGGCAAGAGACCCAGTACTTC. Encoded protein: CSARDDSGWQETQYF.

This clonotype occurred many times. V usage is TRBV20-1 and J usage is TRBJ2-3; the D is unclear. Germline-derived CDR1 and CDR2 are DFQATT and SNEGSKA (reference sequence). Between the trimmed V and J ends, which lost 0 bases and 1 base, there was a span of 11 bases. The CDR3 totals 15 residues. Here the CDR3 DNA reads TGCAGTGCTAGAGATGGCCAGAGAGGCACAGATACGCAGTATTTT. Translated, it gives CSARDGQRGTDTQYF.

Points on this clonotype: A much larger clone differs from this one at a single base, so this may be a read error. V and J are TRBV10-3 and TRBJ2-3; 10 bases are a match to TRBD2. Losses at the gene ends were 3 bases for V and 1 base for J; bases not matched to a gene: 13. The CDR3 is 19 amino acids. Germline assignment: CDR1 ENHRY and CDR2 SYGVKD. The CDR3 nucleotides are TGTGCCATCAGTGATCTAGCGGGAGCCTCCCTACGGGGCACAGATACGCAGTATTTT. Encoded protein: CAISDLAGASLRGTDTQYF.

CDR3 nucleotides: TGCGCCAGCAGTCAATCAACGAGGGCGGATCAGCCCCAGCATTTT. Its translation: CASSQSTRADQPQHF. The chain employs TRBV23-1 and TRBJ1-5; D remains unclear. TRBV23-1 is identified as an open reading frame with a role that is uncertain. V dropped 0 bases and J dropped 5 bases, with 11 bases sitting between them. The CDR3 covers 15 residues.

V and J are TRBV20-1 and TRBJ2-1, with D perhaps TRBD2 (6 bases). Trimming left V 4 bases short and J 4 bases short, with 17 bases between. The germline gives CDR1 DFQATT, CDR2 SNEGSKA (reference sequence). The CDR3 spans 15 residues. The CDR3 sequence: CSAIRETGFYNEQFF. The DNA for the CDR3 is TGCAGTGCTATTCGGGAGACGGGGTTTTACAATGAGCAGTTCTTC.

This clonotype was counted many times. The rearrangement uses TRBV5-5 and TRBJ2-7; TRBD1 matches at 8 bases. CDR1 is SGHKS and CDR2 is YYEKEE in the germline V gene (reference sequence). The CDR3 length is 14 residues. Trimming cost V 6 bases and J 1 base; bases outside gene matches: 6. This CDR3 reads CASKWDRPSYEQYF. The CDR3 region has the DNA TGTGCCAGCAAGTGGGACAGGCCTTCCTACGAGCAGTACTTC.

Many counts were recorded for this clonotype. V is TRBV12-3 or TRBV12-4 and J is TRBJ1-1; D not resolved. Trimming took off 1 base at V and 11 bases at J, with 11 bases between the two ends. The CDR3 has 12 residues. CDR3 nucleotide sequence: TGTGCCAGCAGTTTAGGGAGCACCAGGGCTTTCTTT. Translation: CASSLGSTRAFF.

V gene TRBV15 combines with J gene TRBJ2-3; TRBD2 matches at 7 bases. The CDR3 has 17 residues. The V gene's germline CDR1 is LNHNV and CDR2 YYDKDF (reference sequence). Trimming removed 0 bases from V and 2 bases from J; junction bases left unmatched: 8. CDR3 DNA: TGTGCCACCAGCAGAGATGGGGGAGCGGGGTACACAGATACGCAGTATTTT. This translates into CATSRDGGAGYTDTQYF.

This clonotype was counted at least ten times. The chain recombines TRBV4-2 with TRBJ2-7; 9 nucleotides line up with TRBD1. The CDR3 has 14 amino acids. Trimming removed 5 bases from V and 5 bases from J; junction bases left unmatched: 7. The germline V gene has CDR1 LGHNA and CDR2 YNFKEQ. CDR3 amino acids: CASSNGDRVDEQYF. The CDR3 DNA follows: TGTGCCAGCAGCAACGGGGACAGGGTCGACGAGCAGTACTTC.

This clonotype showed up just a few times. The chain has TRBV20-1 and TRBJ2-1; D is undetermined. The V end lost 6 bases, the J end lost 2 bases, and 17 bases lay between the germline ends. The CDR3 covers 15 residues. CDR1 and CDR2 from the germline V gene are DFQATT and SNEGSKA (reference sequence). CDR3 nucleotides: TGCAGTGCCACCCTCGCGGCGGTAACCTACAATGAGCAGTTCTTC. The encoded protein is CSATLAAVTYNEQFF.

This clonotype was seen ten or more times. The V gene is TRBV11-2, the J gene TRBJ2-7; 7 bases align to TRBD2. In germline, CDR1 is SGHAT, CDR2 FQNNGV. The CDR3 contains 21 residues. The V gene end was trimmed by 0 bases and the J gene end by 6 bases; junction bases not matched to a gene: 26. Here the CDR3 reads CASSLDGSTSSTRPLSIEQYF. CDR3 DNA: TGTGCCAGCAGCTTAGATGGGTCGACTAGCAGTACGAGGCCCCTATCAATCGAGCAGTACTTC.

The chain recombines TRBV18 with TRBJ1-1, with TRBD1 as a possible D gene (6 bases). Trimming pared 4 bases from V and 0 bases from J, leaving 9 bases between. The CDR3 runs 14 residues. Germline V gene sequence: CDR1 KGHSH, CDR2 LQKENI. In DNA, the CDR3 is TGTGCCAGCTCACGGACAGATGTGAACACTGAAGCTTTCTTT. The encoded protein is CASSRTDVNTEAFF.

This chain links TRBV27 with TRBJ1-4; 7 nucleotides agree with TRBD1. Germline-derived CDR1 and CDR2 are MNHEY and SMNVEV (reference sequence). Trimming removed 2 bases from V and 7 bases from J; junction bases left unmatched: 13. The CDR3 loop spans 17 amino acids. The CDR3: CASSLPVPTGRGEKLFF. Here the CDR3 DNA reads TGTGCCAGCAGTTTACCCGTACCGACAGGGCGGGGTGAAAAACTGTTTTTT.

A few counts support this clonotype. The J gene is TRBJ2-7, the V gene TRBV6-1, with TRBD1 identical over 8 bases. CDR1 and CDR2 (germline): MNHNS, SASEGT. J was trimmed by 6 bases and V by 6 bases; bases with no gene match: 7. This CDR3 has 13 amino acids. CDR3 in amino acids: CASSTTGEGEQYF. The CDR3 nucleotides are TGTGCCAGCAGCACGACAGGGGAAGGCGAGCAGTACTTC.

CDR3 region: CSAREVGQDDSPLHF. CDR3 DNA sequence: TGCAGTGCTAGAGAGGTCGGACAGGATGATTCACCCCTCCACTTT. The V call is TRBV20-1, the J call TRBJ1-6; 7 bases align to TRBD1. Germline V gives CDR1 DFQATT, CDR2 SNEGSKA (reference sequence). After removal of 0 bases from V and 8 bases from J, the junction contained 7 bases not matched to a gene. The CDR3 extends over 15 amino acids.

The V gene is TRBV20-1, the J gene TRBJ2-3, with 13 bases that match TRBD2. V shed 6 bases, J shed 3 bases, and the junction held 6 bases outside the gene matches. This CDR3 has 15 amino acids. The germline CDR1 and CDR2 sequences are DFQATT and SNEGSKA (reference sequence). CDR3 nucleotide sequence: TGCAGTGCAAAAAGGACTAGCGGGAGAACAGATACGCAGTATTTT. Residues: CSAKRTSGRTDTQYF.

J is TRBJ2-7 and V is TRBV10-3, with D perhaps TRBD2 (6 bases). CDR1 and CDR2 (germline): ENHRY, SYGVKD. V was clipped by 6 bases and J by 0 bases, with 12 bases between them. The CDR3 runs to 14 residues. CDR3 region: CAIRSHGGSYEQYF. The CDR3 DNA sequence: TGTGCCATCAGGTCCCACGGGGGCTCCTACGAGCAGTACTTC.